This T cell receptor (beta chain) comes out of a study of blood T cell repertoires in COVID-19. About the research overall: Donors in the United States, Italy and Spain gave samples during acute or convalescent COVID-19. PBMCs, B-cell-depleted T cells, or T cells were the source of the cDNA or gDNA that made up the material.

Trimming removed 4 bases at V and 4 bases at J, with 18 bases between. Germline CDR1 LGHDT, CDR2 YNNKEL (reference sequence). CDR3 length: 16 residues. Under the authors' procedure: Cell counts per sample came from amplifying reference gene primers. The assay was immunoSEQ multiplex PCR, and TCRdb's table has in-frame clones only and misses some. That table supplies the V and J calls and clone size; D and trimming were determined from the DNA. Here the sample spans 180,000 or so clones, roughly 85% being singletons. This receptor was identified in a man aged 55 to 70 with acute or convalescent COVID-19. V is TRBV3-1 (or the pseudogene TRBV3-2) and J is TRBJ2-3, with D possibly being TRBD1 (5 bases). Source material: peripheral blood. The CDR3 DNA reads as TGTGCCAGCAGCCTCAGATGGACAAGGGTGGCAGATACGCAGTATTTT. Protein: CASSLRWTRVADTQYF.